Shown below are 18 T cell receptor beta chains from a single sample sequenced in a study of CD8+ T cells in alopecia areata (dated by TCRdb to 2016 to 2019). Explained via the paper, the time point label denotes: roughly 27 days on oral tofacitinib. The treatment or condition label, as the study defines it: oral pan-JAK inhibitor, 5-10 mg twice daily. The library came from the immunoSEQ multiplex PCR assay. For TCR sequencing, RNA was extracted from every sample and reverse transcribed into cDNA to serve as template. In TCRdb, the immuneACCESS table is reduced to in-frame sequences with V and J assigned. These tables do not hold every clone; where another copy was compared, an unresolved V gene accounts for under half, and the others remain unexplained. In all, the sample holds about 210,000 clones, and 64% of those were seen once. The ten largest clonotypes hold 4% to 5% of the sample. The specimen was CD4+ T cells sorted from blood, collected at week 4, from a patient treated with tofacitinib. The receptors come from a human donor with alopecia areata.

The V and J genes are TRBV7-9 and TRBJ2-2; a weak D match, TRBD2 (5 bases). CDR3 length equals 14 residues. CDR1 SEHNR and CDR2 FQNEAQ come from the germline V gene (reference sequence). The V and J ends lost 3 bases and 4 bases respectively, with 9 bases between them. CDR3 sequence reads: CASSFYEGTGELFF. The CDR3 DNA reads TGTGCCAGCAGCTTCTACGAGGGCACCGGGGAGCTGTTTTTT.

This clone was detected a few times. This rearrangement joins TRBV27 to TRBJ1-5; possible D gene TRBD1, 5 bases. V was cut by 6 bases and J by 3 bases, with 9 bases left in between. Looked up from germline, CDR1 is MNHEY and CDR2 is SMNVEV (reference sequence). The CDR3 loop spans 13 amino acids. CDR3: CASRYRNNQPQHF. CDR3 bases: TGTGCCAGCAGATACAGGAACAATCAGCCCCAGCATTTT.

The chain recombines TRBV29-1 with TRBJ2-5; 7 nucleotides agree with TRBD1. With 6 bases clipped from V and 2 bases from J, the junction kept 6 bases outside the gene matches. Germline V gene sequence: CDR1 SQVTM, CDR2 ANQGSEA. This CDR3 is built from 13 residues. The CDR3 here is CSVARQGQETQYF. The CDR3 coding sequence is TGCAGCGTAGCCCGACAGGGTCAAGAGACCCAGTACTTC.

The chain links TRBV30 to TRBJ2-5; maybe TRBD2 (5 bases). The CDR3 has 13 residues. With 2 bases removed from V and 5 bases from J, the gap between germline ends came to 12 bases. Germline CDR1 and CDR2: GTSNPN and SVGIG (reference sequence). CDR3 sequence reads: CAWSSGTLETQYF. The CDR3 DNA reads TGTGCCTGGAGTAGCGGTACATTGGAGACCCAGTACTTC.

V and J are TRBV29-1 and TRBJ1-1; tentative D call: TRBD1 (5 bases). This CDR3 contains 11 residues. Trimming shortened V by 3 bases and J by 5 bases, and 7 bases separated the two germline ends. CDR1 SQVTM and CDR2 ANQGSEA come from the germline V gene. Here the CDR3 reads CSVDGGTEAFF. The CDR3 region has the DNA TGCAGCGTTGATGGGGGGACTGAAGCTTTCTTT. The variable domain in full, with the rest retrieved from reference TRBV29-1 and TRBJ1-1, is SAVISQKPSRDICQRGTSLTIQCQVDSQVTMMFWYRQQPGQSLTLIATANQGSEATYESGFVIDKFPISRPNLTFSTLTVSNMSPEDSSIYLCSVDGGTEAFFGQGTRLTVV.

The genes are TRBV2 and TRBJ2-6; D may be TRBD1 (6 bases). Trimming took off 6 bases at V and 0 bases at J, with 9 bases between the two ends. From germline, CDR1 is SNHLY and CDR2 FYNNEI. This CDR3 has 15 residues. For the CDR3, the DNA is TGTGCCAGCAGCGGACAGACCTCTGGGGCCAACGTCCTGACTTTC. This gives the protein CASSGQTSGANVLTF.

This clone was picked up a small number of times. V and J are TRBV30 and TRBJ1-1; no reliable D call. Trimming took off 6 bases at V and 1 base at J, with 9 bases between the two ends. This CDR3 has 12 amino acids. Germline CDR1 is GTSNPN and CDR2 is SVGIG (reference sequence). CDR3 DNA sequence: TGTGCCTGCTCACGGGAGAACACTGAAGCTTTCTTT. This translates into CACSRENTEAFF.

The J gene is TRBJ2-7, the V gene TRBV28; D remains unclear. The V end was cut by 3 bases, the J end by 0 bases, with 15 bases between. This CDR3 spans 16 amino acids. Per germline, CDR1 MDHEN and CDR2 SYDVKM. CDR3 coding DNA: TGTGCCAGCAGTTTTCTTATCCAGGACCCCTCCTACGAGCAGTACTTC. Its translation: CASSFLIQDPSYEQYF.

This clone has just one count. The chain is built from TRBV7-9 and TRBJ1-6; D is possibly TRBD1 (6 bases). The CDR3 is made up of 18 amino acids. Trimming left V 3 bases short and J 0 bases short, with 15 bases between. Germline assignment: CDR1 SEHNR and CDR2 FQNEAQ (reference sequence). CDR3 residues: CASSFKQGTDSYNSPLHF. The CDR3 DNA reads TGTGCCAGCAGCTTTAAACAGGGAACCGACTCCTATAATTCACCCCTCCACTTT.

This chain links TRBV7-3 with TRBJ1-1; D unclear. The V gene's germline CDR1 is SGHTA and CDR2 FQGTGA. CDR3 size: 13 residues. Trimming stripped 8 bases from V and 1 base from J, with 11 bases between. The CDR3 region is CASAVFKNTEAFF. The CDR3 coding sequence is TGTGCCAGCGCCGTTTTTAAGAACACTGAAGCTTTCTTT. The full variable domain, with the rest looked up from reference TRBV7-3 and TRBJ1-1, is GAGVSQTPSNKVTEKGKYVELRCDPISGHTALYWYRQSLGQGPEFLIYFQGTGAADDSGLPNDRFFAVRPEGSVSTLKIQRTERGDSAVYLCASAVFKNTEAFFGQGTRLTVV.

V and J are TRBV7-2 and TRBJ1-2; 7 nucleotides align to TRBD1. CDR1 and CDR2 (germline): SGHTA, FQGNSA. After removal of 5 bases from V and 7 bases from J, the junction contained 7 bases not matched to a gene. The CDR3 extends over 13 amino acids. CDR3 in amino acids: CASSATGISGYTF. The CDR3 DNA is TGTGCCAGCAGCGCGACAGGGATCAGTGGCTACACCTTC.

This chain joins TRBV6-5 and TRBJ1-5; no reliable D call. Trimming removed 6 bases at V and 11 bases at J, with 17 bases between. The CDR3 is 13 amino acids. Germline CDR1 and CDR2: MNHEY and SVGAGI. For the CDR3, the DNA is TGTGCCAGCAGCATGGGGTCAGTAACGGCCCAGCATTTT. Translated, it gives CASSMGSVTAQHF.

Concerning this clone: A far larger clone is one nucleotide away, so this likely arose from a read error. Other DNA sequences in the sample encode the same CDR3. The V gene is TRBV11-2, the J gene TRBJ2-7, with D unresolved. The germline V gene has CDR1 SGHAT and CDR2 FQNNGV. The CDR3 totals 11 residues. V was pared by 3 bases and J by 4 bases, with 4 bases between. CDR3 DNA: TGTGCCAGCAGCTTGAGATACGAGCAGTACTTC. Protein sequence: CASSLRYEQYF. The full variable domain, with the rest looked up from reference TRBV11-2 and TRBJ2-7, is EAGVAQSPRYKIIEKRQSVAFWCNPISGHATLYWYQQILGQGPKLLIQFQNNGVVDDSQLPKDRFSAERLKGVDSTLKIQPAKLEDSAVYLCASSLRYEQYFGPGTRLTVT.

The gene calls are TRBV6-5 and TRBJ1-6; D is unclear. The CDR3 has 16 residues. The V gene's germline CDR1 is MNHEY and CDR2 SVGAGI. V lost 0 bases, J lost 0 bases, and 6 bases lay in between. CDR3 amino acids: CASSYSLGSYNSPLHF. CDR3 coding DNA: TGTGCCAGCAGTTACTCTCTCGGCTCCTATAATTCACCCCTCCACTTT.

V is TRBV15 and J is TRBJ1-3, with unresolved D. This CDR3 contains 15 residues. Germline CDR1 LNHNV, CDR2 YYDKDF (reference sequence). Deletions cut 0 bases from V and 4 bases from J, with 10 bases between. The CDR3 nucleotides are TGTGCCACCAGCAGAGATGGCCGGCGAGGAAACACCATATATTTT. Protein product: CATSRDGRRGNTIYF.

The rearrangement links TRBV30 to TRBJ2-3; D tentatively fits TRBD1 or TRBD2 (5 bases each). Germline CDR1 is GTSNPN and CDR2 is SVGIG (reference sequence). The CDR3 has 13 amino acids. The germline V and J ends were trimmed by 3 bases and 0 bases, with 7 bases remaining between them. CDR3 coding DNA: TGTGCCTGGAGGAGGGACAGCACAGATACGCAGTATTTT. Translation: CAWRRDSTDTQYF.

This sequence joins TRBV10-3 and TRBJ2-3; D gene unclear. CDR1 ENHRY and CDR2 SYGVKD come from the germline V gene. V gave up 7 bases and J gave up 1 base, with 15 bases separating them. The CDR3 is 15 amino acids. CDR3 DNA: TGTGCCATCAAGGTGAACCCCCGGGGCACAGATACGCAGTATTTT. The encoded protein is CAIKVNPRGTDTQYF.

The chain is built from TRBV27 and TRBJ1-2; D remains unclear. V was cut by 5 bases and J by 1 base, with 8 bases left in between. The CDR3 is made up of 13 amino acids. Germline V lookup: CDR1 MNHEY, CDR2 SMNVEV (reference sequence). CDR3 loop: CASSPRDNYGYTF. The CDR3, as DNA: TGTGCCAGCAGTCCTAGGGATAACTATGGCTACACCTTC.